Below are 10 T cell receptor beta chains sequenced from a single sample in a study of T-cell memory formation after mild COVID-19. One entry per CDR3 protein results from TCRdb running MiXCR on the 5' RACE reads. The sample includes approximately 290,000 distinct CDR3 sequences, approximately 8.4% of them seen just once. Sequencing input: PBMCs or a T cell subset sorted from them (not recorded which). These TCRs come from a young man who had mild COVID-19 (a few samples of this study predate the infection). Cell type and time point are not known.

The V and J genes are TRBV4-2 and TRBJ2-2, with TRBD2 as a possible D gene (7 bases). There are 15 residues in the CDR3. V was pared by 5 bases and J by 5 bases, with 15 bases between. Per the germline V gene, CDR1 is LGHNA and CDR2 is YNFKEQ. The CDR3 sequence: CASSARGAETGELFF. CDR3 bases: TGTGCCAGCAGCGCTCGGGGGGCGGAAACCGGGGAGCTGTTTTTT.

The V call is TRBV11-2, the J call TRBJ2-7; D is perhaps TRBD1 (5 bases). This CDR3 has 14 residues. Trimming took off 2 bases at V and 4 bases at J, with 12 bases between the two ends. Germline CDR1 reads SGHAT; CDR2 reads FQNNGV. CDR3 sequence: CASSLNRLPYEQYF. Here the CDR3 DNA reads TGTGCCAGCAGCTTAAACAGGTTGCCTTACGAGCAGTACTTC.

In its sample, this clonotype was seen a few times. This chain uses TRBV6-2 or TRBV6-3 with TRBJ1-5, with D unresolved. CDR3 length equals 15 residues. V lost 1 base to trimming and J lost 1 base, with 8 bases between them. Per the germline V gene, CDR1 is MNHEY and CDR2 is SVGEGT. CDR3 region: CASSYWGKSNQPQHF. Written as DNA, the CDR3 is TGTGCCAGCAGTTACTGGGGAAAAAGCAATCAGCCCCAGCATTTT.

This clonotype came up a few times. The J gene is TRBJ2-1, the V gene TRBV7-2, with a possible D match to TRBD1 (6 bases). This CDR3 contains 15 residues. Germline values: CDR1 SGHTA, CDR2 FQGNSA. Trimming took off 6 bases at V and 2 bases at J, with 14 bases between the two ends. The CDR3 sequence: CASSQGSLAYNEQFF. The CDR3 nucleotides read TGTGCCAGCAGTCAGGGGTCTCTGGCCTACAATGAGCAGTTCTTC.

The chain employs TRBV7-2 and TRBJ2-5; TRBD2 agrees at 12 bases. Germline V gene lookup returns CDR1 SGHTA and CDR2 FQGNSA. The CDR3 covers 16 residues. V lost 5 bases to trimming and J lost 3 bases; unmatched junction nucleotides: 7. CDR3: CASSPLAGGRKETQYF. The DNA of the CDR3 is TGTGCCAGCAGCCCACTAGCGGGGGGTAGAAAAGAGACCCAGTACTTC.

To note about this clonotype: At one end, the junction sequence differs from germline, possibly due to a read error. The chain couples TRBV5-1 to TRBJ1-1; 8 nucleotides match TRBD1. The CDR3 has 15 residues. Germline-derived CDR1 and CDR2 are SGHRS and YFSETQ. CDR3 in amino acids: CASSLDDRGYTKAFF. The CDR3 region has the DNA TGCGCCAGCAGCTTGGATGACAGGGGATACACTAAAGCTTTCTTT.

The gene calls are TRBV7-9 and TRBJ2-5; 9 bases agree with TRBD1. Germline V gene data show CDR1 as SEHNR and CDR2 as FQNEAQ (reference sequence). This CDR3 spans 15 amino acids. V lost 1 base and J lost 3; bases outside the gene matches: 3. In DNA form, the CDR3 reads TGTGCCAGCAGCTTAGGATGGACAGGGGAAGAGACCCAGTACTTC. It is translated as CASSLGWTGEETQYF.

This clonotype was observed a few times. The genes are TRBV19 and TRBJ2-5, with TRBD1 matching 9 bases. The V gene end was trimmed by 1 base and the J gene end by 5 bases; junction bases not matched to a gene: 5. Germline CDR1 LNHDA, CDR2 SQIVND (reference sequence). This CDR3 region has 15 residues. The CDR3, as DNA: TGTGCCAGTAGTATAGTTGGGACAGGGTTGGAGACCCAGTACTTC. It codes for CASSIVGTGLETQYF.

This clonotype was picked up many times. The V gene is TRBV7-3, the J gene TRBJ2-3; D is possibly TRBD1 (5 bases). The CDR3 runs to 13 residues. CDR1 SGHTA and CDR2 FQGTGA come from the germline V gene. The ends were cut back, 3 bases at V and 1 base at J, with 5 bases in the middle. CDR3 region: CASSFRGTDTQYF. CDR3 in DNA: TGTGCCAGCAGCTTCAGGGGCACAGATACGCAGTATTTT.

This clonotype was counted a few times. The V call is TRBV12-3 or TRBV12-4, the J call TRBJ2-5; possible D gene TRBD2, 6 bases. V lost 8 bases to trimming and J lost 3 bases, with 10 bases between them. CDR3 length equals 12 residues. Here the CDR3 reads CASGGTEETQYF. For the CDR3, the DNA is TGTGCCAGCGGGGGGACGGAAGAGACCCAGTACTTC.